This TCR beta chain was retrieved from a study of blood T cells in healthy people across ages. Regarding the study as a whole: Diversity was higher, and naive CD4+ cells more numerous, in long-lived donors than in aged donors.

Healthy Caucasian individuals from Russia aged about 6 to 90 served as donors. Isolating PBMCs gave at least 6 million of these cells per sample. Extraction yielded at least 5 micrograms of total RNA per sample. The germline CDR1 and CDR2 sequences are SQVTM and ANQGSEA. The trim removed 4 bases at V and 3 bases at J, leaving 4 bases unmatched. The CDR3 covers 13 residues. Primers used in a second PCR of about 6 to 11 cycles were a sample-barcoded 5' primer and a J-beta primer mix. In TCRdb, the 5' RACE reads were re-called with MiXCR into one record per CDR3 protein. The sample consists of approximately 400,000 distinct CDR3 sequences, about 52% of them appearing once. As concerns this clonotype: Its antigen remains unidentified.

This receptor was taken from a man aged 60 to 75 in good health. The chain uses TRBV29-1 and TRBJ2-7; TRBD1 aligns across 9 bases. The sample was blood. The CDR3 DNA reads TGCAGCGTTGGGCGGGGACAGGGCTACGAGCAGTACTTC. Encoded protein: CSVGRGQGYEQYF.